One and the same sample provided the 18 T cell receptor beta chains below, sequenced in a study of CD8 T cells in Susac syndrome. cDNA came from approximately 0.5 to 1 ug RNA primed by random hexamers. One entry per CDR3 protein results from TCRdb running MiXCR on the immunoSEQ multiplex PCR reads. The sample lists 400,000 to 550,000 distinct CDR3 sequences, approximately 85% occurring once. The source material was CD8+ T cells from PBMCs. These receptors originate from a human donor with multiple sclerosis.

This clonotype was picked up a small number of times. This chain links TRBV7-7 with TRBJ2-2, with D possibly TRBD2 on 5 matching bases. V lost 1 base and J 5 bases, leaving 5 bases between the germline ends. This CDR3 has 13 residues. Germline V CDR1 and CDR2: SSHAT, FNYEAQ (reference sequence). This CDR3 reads CASSLGETGELFF. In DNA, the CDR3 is TGTGCCAGCAGCTTAGGGGAGACCGGGGAGCTGTTTTTT.

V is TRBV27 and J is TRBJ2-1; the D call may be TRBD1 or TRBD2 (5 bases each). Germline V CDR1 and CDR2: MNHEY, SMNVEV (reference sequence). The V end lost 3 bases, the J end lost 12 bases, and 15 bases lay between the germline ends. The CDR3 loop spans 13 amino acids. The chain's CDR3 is CASSFRPGTGQFF. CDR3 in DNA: TGTGCCAGCAGTTTCCGACCGGGGACCGGGCAGTTCTTC.

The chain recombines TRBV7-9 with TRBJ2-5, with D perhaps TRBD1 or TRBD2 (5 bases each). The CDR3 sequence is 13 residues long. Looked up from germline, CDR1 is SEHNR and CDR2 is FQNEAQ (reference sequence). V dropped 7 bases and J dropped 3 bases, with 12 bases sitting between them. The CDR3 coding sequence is TGTGCCAGCATCTCCGGGACGGAAGAGACCCAGTACTTC. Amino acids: CASISGTEETQYF. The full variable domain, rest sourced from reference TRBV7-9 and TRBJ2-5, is DTGVSQNPRHKITKRGQNVTFRCDPISEHNRLYWYRQTLGQGPEFLTYFQNEAQLEKSRLLSDRFSAERPKGSFSTLEIQRTEQGDSAMYLCASISGTEETQYFGPGTRLLVL.

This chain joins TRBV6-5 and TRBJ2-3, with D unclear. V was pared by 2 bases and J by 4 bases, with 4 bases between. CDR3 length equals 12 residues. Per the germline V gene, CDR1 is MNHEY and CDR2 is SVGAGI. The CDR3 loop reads CASSYGPDTQYF. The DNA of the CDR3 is TGTGCCAGCAGTTACGGTCCAGATACGCAGTATTTT.

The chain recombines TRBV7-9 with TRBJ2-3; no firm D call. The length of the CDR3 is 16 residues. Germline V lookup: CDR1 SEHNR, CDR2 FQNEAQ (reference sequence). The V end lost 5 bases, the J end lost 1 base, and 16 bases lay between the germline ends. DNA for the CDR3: TGTGCCAGCAGCCTCGACCTGTCTAAGGGCACAGATACGCAGTATTTT. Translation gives CASSLDLSKGTDTQYF.

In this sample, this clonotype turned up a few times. The chain's CDR3 is CASSYGLYNEQFF. The DNA for the CDR3 is TGTGCCAGCAGTTATGGACTCTACAATGAGCAGTTCTTC. The genes are TRBV27 and TRBJ2-1, with a weak D call TRBD2 (5 bases). This CDR3 has 13 residues. V dropped 4 bases and J dropped 3 bases, with 7 bases sitting between them. The germline gives CDR1 MNHEY, CDR2 SMNVEV (reference sequence).

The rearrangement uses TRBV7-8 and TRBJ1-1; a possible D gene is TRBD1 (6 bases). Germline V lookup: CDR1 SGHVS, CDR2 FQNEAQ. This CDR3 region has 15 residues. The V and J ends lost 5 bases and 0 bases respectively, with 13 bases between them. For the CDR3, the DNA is TGTGCCAGCAGCCGACGGACAGAGATGAACACTGAAGCTTTCTTT. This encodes CASSRRTEMNTEAFF.

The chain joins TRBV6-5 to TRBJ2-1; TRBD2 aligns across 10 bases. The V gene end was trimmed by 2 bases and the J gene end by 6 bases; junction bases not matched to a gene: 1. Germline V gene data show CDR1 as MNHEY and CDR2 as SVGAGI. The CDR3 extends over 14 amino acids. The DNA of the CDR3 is TGTGCCAGCAGTTACATAGCGGGGGGCAATGAGCAGTTCTTC. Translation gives CASSYIAGGNEQFF.

The CDR3 nucleotides are TGTGCCAGCAGTCCCGACAGGTACAATGAGCAGTTCTTC. Residues: CASSPDRYNEQFF. The V call is TRBV12-3 or TRBV12-4, the J call TRBJ2-1; possibly TRBD1 for D (6 bases). V lost 5 bases and J 4 bases, leaving 9 bases between the germline ends. This CDR3 is built from 13 residues.

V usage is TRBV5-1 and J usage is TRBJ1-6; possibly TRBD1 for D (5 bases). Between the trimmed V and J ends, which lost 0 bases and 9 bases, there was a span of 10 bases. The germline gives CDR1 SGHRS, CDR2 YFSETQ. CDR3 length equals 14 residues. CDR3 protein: CASSLDSGGSPLHF. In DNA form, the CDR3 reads TGCGCCAGCAGCTTGGATTCCGGGGGTTCACCCCTCCACTTT.

The CDR3 DNA reads TGTGCCATCAGTGGACAATACCGGGACAGTAGAAACACCATATATTTT. Amino acid sequence: CAISGQYRDSRNTIYF. This chain joins TRBV10-3 and TRBJ1-3, with 7 bases identical to TRBD1. The germline V gene encodes CDR1 ENHRY and CDR2 SYGVKD. There are 16 residues in the CDR3. The V gene end was trimmed by 4 bases and the J gene end by 5 bases; junction bases not matched to a gene: 11.

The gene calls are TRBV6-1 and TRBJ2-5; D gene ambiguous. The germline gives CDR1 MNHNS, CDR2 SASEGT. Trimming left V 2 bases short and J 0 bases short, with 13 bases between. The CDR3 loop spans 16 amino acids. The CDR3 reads CASSERFAVNQETQYF. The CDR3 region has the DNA TGTGCCAGCAGTGAACGATTCGCCGTGAACCAAGAGACCCAGTACTTC.

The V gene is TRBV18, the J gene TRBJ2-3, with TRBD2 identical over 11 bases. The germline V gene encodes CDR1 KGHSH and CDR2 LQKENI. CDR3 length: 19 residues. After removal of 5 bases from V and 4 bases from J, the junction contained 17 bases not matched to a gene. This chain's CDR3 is CASSSPTSGSGLGADTQYF. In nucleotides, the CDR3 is TGTGCCAGCTCATCCCCTACTAGCGGGAGTGGACTGGGCGCAGATACGCAGTATTTT.

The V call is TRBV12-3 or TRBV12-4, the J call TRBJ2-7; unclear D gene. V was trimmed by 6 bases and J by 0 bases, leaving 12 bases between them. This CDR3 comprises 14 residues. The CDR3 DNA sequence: TGTGCCAGCAGCTGGAGCCAAAGCTCCTACGAGCAGTACTTC. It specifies CASSWSQSSYEQYF.

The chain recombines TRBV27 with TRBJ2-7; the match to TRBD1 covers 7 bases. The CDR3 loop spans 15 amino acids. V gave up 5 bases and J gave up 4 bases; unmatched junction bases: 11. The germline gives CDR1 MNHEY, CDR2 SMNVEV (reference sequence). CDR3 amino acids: CASSPGVGGPYEQYF. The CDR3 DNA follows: TGTGCCAGCAGTCCGGGTGTAGGGGGCCCATACGAGCAGTACTTC.

The CDR3 region has the DNA TGTGCCAGCAGAGGGACAGGGGGTATGGAGACCCAGTACTTC. Translating gives CASRGTGGMETQYF. The chain has TRBV12-3 or TRBV12-4 and TRBJ2-5, with 11 bases fitting TRBD1. With 6 bases clipped from V and 5 bases from J, the junction kept 5 bases outside the gene matches. This CDR3 comprises 14 residues.

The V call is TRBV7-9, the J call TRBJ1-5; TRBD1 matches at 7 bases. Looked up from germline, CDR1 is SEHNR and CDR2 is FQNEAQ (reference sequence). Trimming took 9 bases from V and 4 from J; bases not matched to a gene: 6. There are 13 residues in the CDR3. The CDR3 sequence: CASSGTVNQPQHF. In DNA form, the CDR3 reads TGTGCCAGTTCCGGGACAGTAAATCAGCCCCAGCATTTT.

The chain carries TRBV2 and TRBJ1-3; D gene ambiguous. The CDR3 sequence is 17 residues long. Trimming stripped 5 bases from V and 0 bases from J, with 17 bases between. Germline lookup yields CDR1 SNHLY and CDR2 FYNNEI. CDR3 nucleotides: TGTGCCAGCAGTTTAAAAGGGTGGCAGAGCTCTGGAAACACCATATATTTT. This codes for CASSLKGWQSSGNTIYF.